This is a list of T cell receptor beta chains from one sample in a study of prognosis after radiotherapy for stage I lung cancer. TCRdb redid the calling of the multiplex PCR reads with MiXCR, one entry per CDR3 protein. The data show tens of thousands of distinct CDR3 sequences, with roughly 29% seen just once and about 7.5% held by the top ten. This specimen consisted of PBMCs, obtained before or after stereotactic body radiation therapy (not recorded which). The receptors were gathered from a donor of 50 years or more with non-small cell lung cancer. The CDR3 runs from the conserved cysteine through the conserved F or W. Each record gives: clone size, V gene, D gene, J gene, CDR3 DNA, CDR3 protein. The D gene is left open where the match is weak. The listing skips clone size in some rows; elsewhere it reads once, few, many or a size class.

clone size: many; V gene: TRBV10-3; D gene: .; J gene: TRBJ1-5; CDR3 DNA: TGTGCCATCAGTGAGACAGGCAATCAGCCCCAGCATTTT; CDR3 protein: CAISETGNQPQHF
clone size: many; V gene: TRBV11-2; D gene: .; J gene: TRBJ2-7; CDR3 DNA: TGTGCCAGCAGCTTAGGGGCCCTCCAGGAGGAGTACTTC; CDR3 protein: CASSLGALQEEYF
clone size: many; V gene: TRBV7-9; D gene: .; J gene: TRBJ2-7; CDR3 DNA: TGTGCCAGCAGCTTAGGGAGCGGACCCATGAGGCTCGAGCAGTACTTC; CDR3 protein: CASSLGSGPMRLEQYF
clone size: many; V gene: TRBV18; D gene: TRBD1; J gene: TRBJ1-1; CDR3 DNA: TGTGCCAGCTCACCACCGAAGGGACAGGCTTTCTTT; CDR3 protein: CASSPPKGQAFF
clone size: many; V gene: TRBV29-1; D gene: TRBD1; J gene: TRBJ2-2; CDR3 DNA: TGCAGCGTGGGACAGGGGGTCACCGGGGAGCTGTTTTTT; CDR3 protein: CSVGQGVTGELFF
clone size: many; V gene: TRBV19; D gene: .; J gene: TRBJ1-2; CDR3 DNA: TGTGCCAGTAGGGCAGAATCCTACTATGGCTACACCTTC; CDR3 protein: CASRAESYYGYTF
clone size: many; V gene: TRBV12-3/TRBV12-4; D gene: TRBD1; J gene: TRBJ1-2; CDR3 DNA: TGTGCCAGCAGGACGACAGGGAATGGCTACACCTTC; CDR3 protein: CASRTTGNGYTF
clone size: many; V gene: TRBV6-2/TRBV6-3; D gene: TRBD1; J gene: TRBJ2-3; CDR3 DNA: TGTGCCAGCAGCCGGGACAGTCACACAGATACGCAGTATTTT; CDR3 protein: CASSRDSHTDTQYF
clone size: few; V gene: TRBV27; D gene: .; J gene: TRBJ2-5; CDR3 DNA: TGTGCCAGCAGTTCCCCACAGGGGGGGGGGGAGACCCAGTACTTC; CDR3 protein: CASSSPQGGGETQYF
clone size: many; V gene: TRBV3-1; D gene: .; J gene: TRBJ2-3; CDR3 DNA: TGTGCCAGCAGCCTCGGGACGTTGCAGTATTTT; CDR3 protein: CASSLGTLQYF
clone size: many; V gene: TRBV12-3/TRBV12-4; D gene: TRBD1; J gene: TRBJ1-3; CDR3 DNA: TGTGCCAGCAGGGCTCAGGGGGCGGGTGGAAACACCATATATTTT; CDR3 protein: CASRAQGAGGNTIYF
clone size: many; V gene: TRBV30; D gene: TRBD2; J gene: TRBJ2-1; CDR3 DNA: TGTGCCTGGAGTGTACTTTTCGGACTAGCGGGGGGGCGAGAGCAGTTCTTC; CDR3 protein: CAWSVLFGLAGGREQFF
clone size: .; V gene: TRBV30; D gene: .; J gene: TRBJ2-1; CDR3 DNA: TGTGCCTGGGGGAAGGGGGGGGGCCGGAATGAGCAGTTCTTC; CDR3 protein: CAWGKGGGRNEQFF
clone size: many; V gene: TRBV7-9; D gene: .; J gene: TRBJ2-3; CDR3 DNA: TGTGCCAGCAGCTTAGGAGTGGATGATACGCAGTATTTT; CDR3 protein: CASSLGVDDTQYF
clone size: many; V gene: TRBV4-3; D gene: .; J gene: TRBJ1-6; CDR3 DNA: TGCGCCAGCAGCCAAGAGAGAGAAGGACGAGGATCACCCCTCCACTTT; CDR3 protein: CASSQEREGRGSPLHF
clone size: many; V gene: TRBV19; D gene: .; J gene: TRBJ2-5; CDR3 DNA: TGTGCCAGTAGTATGTCCGGTGGAGAGACCCAGTACTTC; CDR3 protein: CASSMSGGETQYF
clone size: many; V gene: TRBV3-1; D gene: .; J gene: TRBJ1-2; CDR3 DNA: TGTGCCAGCAGCCAGGGTCAGGGGTCCTATGGCTACACCTTC; CDR3 protein: CASSQGQGSYGYTF
clone size: many; V gene: TRBV3-1; D gene: TRBD1; J gene: TRBJ1-3; CDR3 DNA: TGTGCCAGCAGCCAAGGGACAGGGGCACGCTCTGGAAACACCATATATTTT; CDR3 protein: CASSQGTGARSGNTIYF